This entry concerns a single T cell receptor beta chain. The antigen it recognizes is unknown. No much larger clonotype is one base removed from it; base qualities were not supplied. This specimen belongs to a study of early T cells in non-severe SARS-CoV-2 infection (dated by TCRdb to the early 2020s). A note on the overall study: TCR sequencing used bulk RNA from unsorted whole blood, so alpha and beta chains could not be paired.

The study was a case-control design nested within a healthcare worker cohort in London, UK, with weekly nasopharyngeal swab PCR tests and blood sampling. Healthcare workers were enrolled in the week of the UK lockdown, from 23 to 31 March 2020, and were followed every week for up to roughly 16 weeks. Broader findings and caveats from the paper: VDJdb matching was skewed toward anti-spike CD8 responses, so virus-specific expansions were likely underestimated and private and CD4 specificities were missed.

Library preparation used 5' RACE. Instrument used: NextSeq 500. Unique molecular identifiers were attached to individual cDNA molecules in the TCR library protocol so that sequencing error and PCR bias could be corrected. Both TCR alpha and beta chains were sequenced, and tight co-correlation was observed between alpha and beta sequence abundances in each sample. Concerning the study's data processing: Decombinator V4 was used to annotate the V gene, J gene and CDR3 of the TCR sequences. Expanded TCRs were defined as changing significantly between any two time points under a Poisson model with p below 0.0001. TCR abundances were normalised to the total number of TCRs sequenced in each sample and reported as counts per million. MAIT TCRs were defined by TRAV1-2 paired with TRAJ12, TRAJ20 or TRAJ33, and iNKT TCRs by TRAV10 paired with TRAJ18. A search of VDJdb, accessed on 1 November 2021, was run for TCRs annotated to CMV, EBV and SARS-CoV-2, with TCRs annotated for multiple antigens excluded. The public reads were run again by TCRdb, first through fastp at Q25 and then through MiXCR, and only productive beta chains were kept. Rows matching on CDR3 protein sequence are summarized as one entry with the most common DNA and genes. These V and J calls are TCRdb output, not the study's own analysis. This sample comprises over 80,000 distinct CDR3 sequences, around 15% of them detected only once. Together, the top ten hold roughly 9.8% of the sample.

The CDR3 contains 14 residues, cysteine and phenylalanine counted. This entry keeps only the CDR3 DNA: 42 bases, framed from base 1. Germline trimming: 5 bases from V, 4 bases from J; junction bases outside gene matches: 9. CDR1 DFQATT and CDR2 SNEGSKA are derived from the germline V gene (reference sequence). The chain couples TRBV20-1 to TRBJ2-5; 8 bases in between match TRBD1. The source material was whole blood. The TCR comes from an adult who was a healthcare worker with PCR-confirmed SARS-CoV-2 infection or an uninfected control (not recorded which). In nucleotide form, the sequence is TGCAGTGCTGATTCGGACAGGGCGTTAGAGACCCAGTACTTC. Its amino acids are CSADSDRALETQYF.